This TCR beta chain was sequenced during a study of T cells after yellow fever vaccination. Trimming removed 2 bases at V and 11 bases at J, with 19 bases between. Germline-derived CDR1 and CDR2 are MNHEY and SVGAGI. The CDR3 extends over 15 amino acids. TCRdb fed the 5' RACE reads into MiXCR, producing one record per CDR3 protein. The data show approximately 610,000 distinct CDR3 sequences, roughly a sixth seen once. The receptor comes from a man younger than 35 who received the YFV17D yellow fever vaccine. The sequencing used PBMCs, collected less than 6 days after the first yellow fever vaccination. This chain connects TRBV6-5 to TRBJ2-1, with D perhaps TRBD2 (6 bases). This CDR3 is CASSYVARGVVQQFF. CDR3 sequence (DNA): TGTGCCAGCAGTTACGTTGCCCGCGGGGTAGTGCAGCAGTTCTTC.